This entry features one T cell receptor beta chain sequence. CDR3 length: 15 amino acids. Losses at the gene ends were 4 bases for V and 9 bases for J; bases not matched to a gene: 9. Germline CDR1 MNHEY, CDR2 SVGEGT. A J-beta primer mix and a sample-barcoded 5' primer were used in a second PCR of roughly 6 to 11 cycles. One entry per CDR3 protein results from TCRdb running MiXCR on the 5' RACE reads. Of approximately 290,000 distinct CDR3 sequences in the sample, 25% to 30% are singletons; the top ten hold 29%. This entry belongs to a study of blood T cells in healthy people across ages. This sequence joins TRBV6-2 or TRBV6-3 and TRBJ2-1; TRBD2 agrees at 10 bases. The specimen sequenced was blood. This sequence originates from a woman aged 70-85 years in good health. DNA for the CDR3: TGTGCCAGCAGTTCTAGCGGGAGTGGTATTGGTGAGCAGTTCTTC. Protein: CASSSSGSGIGEQFF.